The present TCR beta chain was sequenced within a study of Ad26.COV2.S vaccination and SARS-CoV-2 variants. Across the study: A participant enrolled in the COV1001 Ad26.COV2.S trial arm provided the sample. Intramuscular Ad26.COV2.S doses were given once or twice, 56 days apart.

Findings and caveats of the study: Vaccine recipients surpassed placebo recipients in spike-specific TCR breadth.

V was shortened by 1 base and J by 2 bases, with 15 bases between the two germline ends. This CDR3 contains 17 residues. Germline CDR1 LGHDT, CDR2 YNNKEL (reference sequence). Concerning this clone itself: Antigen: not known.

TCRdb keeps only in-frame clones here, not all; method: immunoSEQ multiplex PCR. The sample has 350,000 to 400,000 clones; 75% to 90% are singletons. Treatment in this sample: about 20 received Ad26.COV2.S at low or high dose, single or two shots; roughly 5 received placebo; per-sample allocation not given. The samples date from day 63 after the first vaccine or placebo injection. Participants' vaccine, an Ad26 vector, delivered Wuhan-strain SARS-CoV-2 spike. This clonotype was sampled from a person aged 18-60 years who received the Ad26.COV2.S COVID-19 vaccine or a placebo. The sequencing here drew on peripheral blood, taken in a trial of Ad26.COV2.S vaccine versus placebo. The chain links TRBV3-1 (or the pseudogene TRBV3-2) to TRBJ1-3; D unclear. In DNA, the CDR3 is TGTGCCAGCAGCCAAGTGTTAGGGAAGGGAACTGGAAACACCATATATTTT. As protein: CASSQVLGKGTGNTIYF.